This T cell receptor (beta chain) was profiled in a study of CD8+ T cells in alopecia areata. RNA was isolated and reverse transcribed to cDNA, the sequencing template. Generated by immunoSEQ multiplex PCR, the TCRdb table keeps only in-frame clones and is missing some. The sample includes approximately 82,000 clones, 45% to 60% of them seen just once. Patients with alopecia areata provided lesional scalp punch biopsies as well as peripheral blood. The study's findings and limits: Clarity of TCR sharing across patients fell short of that in mice, possibly HLA-related.

The table lists this clone with a few counts. Its specificity is unknown. In germline, CDR1 is SQVTM, CDR2 ANQGSEA. Trimming left V 5 bases short and J 6 bases short, with 10 bases between. This CDR3 is built from 12 residues. This TCR derives from a human donor with alopecia areata. The rearrangement links TRBV29-1 to TRBJ2-2; D assignment may be TRBD1 or TRBD2 (5 bases each). Sequencing input: NKG2D-high CD8+ T cells sorted from blood. The CDR3 sequence is CSVRDGSGELFF. CDR3 bases: TGCAGCGTTAGGGACGGCTCCGGGGAGCTGTTTTTT.